Detailed here is one T cell receptor (beta chain). What it binds is not known. The data are from a study of T cell repertoires in ileal Crohn's disease. Study as a whole: At surgery, approximately 33% of patients smoked, with median disease duration approximately 7.3 years.

Profiled with immunoSEQ multiplex PCR; TCRdb holds only in-frame clones, not every one. This sample carries thousands of clones, 84% of them seen once, and the ten largest clones take over 7%. V lost 0 bases and J lost 4, with 13 bases in between. The length of the CDR3 is 16 residues. Per the germline V gene, CDR1 is LGHNA and CDR2 is YNFKEQ. Broader study findings: Sorted CD8 T cells held more high-frequency clones than CD4. Active smokers at surgery had more clonal expansions than non-smokers. Clonality above 26.8% at surgery always came with endoscopic recurrence.

The TCR was taken from an adult with Crohn's disease. V is TRBV4-2 and J is TRBJ1-3; tentatively, D is TRBD1 (6 bases). Material for sequencing was ileal tissue. CDR3 bases: TGTGCCAGCAGCCAAGACGGTCGGGGGCCCGGAAACACCATATATTTT. This sequence encodes CASSQDGRGPGNTIYF.